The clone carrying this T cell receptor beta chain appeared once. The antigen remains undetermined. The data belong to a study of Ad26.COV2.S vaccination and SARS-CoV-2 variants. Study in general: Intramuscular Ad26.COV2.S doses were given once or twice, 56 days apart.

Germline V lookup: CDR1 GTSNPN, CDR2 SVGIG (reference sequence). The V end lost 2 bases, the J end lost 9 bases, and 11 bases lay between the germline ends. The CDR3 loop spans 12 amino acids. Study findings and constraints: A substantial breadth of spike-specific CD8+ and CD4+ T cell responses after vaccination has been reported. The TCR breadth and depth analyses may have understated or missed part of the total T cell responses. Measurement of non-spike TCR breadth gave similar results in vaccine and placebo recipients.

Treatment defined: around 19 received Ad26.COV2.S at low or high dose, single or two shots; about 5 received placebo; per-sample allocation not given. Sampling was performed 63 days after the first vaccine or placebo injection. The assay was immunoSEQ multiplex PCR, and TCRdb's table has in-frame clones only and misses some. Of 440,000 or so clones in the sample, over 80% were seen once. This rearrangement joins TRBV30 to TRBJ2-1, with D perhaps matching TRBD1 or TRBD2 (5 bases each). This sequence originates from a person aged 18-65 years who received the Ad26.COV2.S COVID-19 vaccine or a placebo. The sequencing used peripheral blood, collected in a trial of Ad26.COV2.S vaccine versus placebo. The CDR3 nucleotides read TGTGCCTGGAGTCTTACTGGGGGTGAGCAGTTCTTC. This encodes CAWSLTGGEQFF.